Presented here are 18 T cell receptor beta chains from one specimen sequenced in a study of blood T cell repertoires in COVID-19. The protocol was immunoSEQ multiplex PCR, while the TCRdb copy is restricted to in-frame clones and leaves out a portion. Of fewer than 350,000 clones listed, about 91% are singletons. Sequencing was carried out using peripheral blood. The origin of the receptors is a woman younger than 45 with COVID-19, enrolled during active disease.

This chain connects TRBV2 to TRBJ1-3; TRBD1 might be the D (5 bases). Germline lookup yields CDR1 SNHLY and CDR2 FYNNEI. Deletions cut 6 bases from V and 1 base from J, with 10 bases between. The CDR3 is 14 residues long. The CDR3 coding sequence is TGTGCCAGCAGATCAGGGTTTTCTGGAAACACCATATATTTT. This sequence encodes CASRSGFSGNTIYF.

The chain links TRBV11-2 to TRBJ2-2; 13 nucleotides line up with TRBD2. After removal of 5 bases from V and 0 bases from J, the junction contained 6 bases not matched to a gene. The germline CDR1 and CDR2 sequences are SGHAT and FQNNGV. This CDR3 contains 18 residues. The CDR3 nucleotides are TGTGCCAGCAGCAATCCGGGACTAGCGGGGCCGAACACCGGGGAGCTGTTTTTT. It codes for CASSNPGLAGPNTGELFF. Filled out from reference TRBV11-2 and TRBJ2-2, the complete variable domain reads EAGVAQSPRYKIIEKRQSVAFWCNPISGHATLYWYQQILGQGPKLLIQFQNNGVVDDSQLPKDRFSAERLKGVDSTLKIQPAKLEDSAVYLCASSNPGLAGPNTGELFFGEGSRLTVL.

This chain uses TRBV24-1 with TRBJ2-3, with D possibly matching TRBD2 (6 bases). The germline V gene encodes CDR1 KGHDR and CDR2 SFDVKD. The V and J ends lost 3 bases and 5 bases respectively, with 14 bases between them. The CDR3 contains 15 residues. The CDR3 sequence is CATSDPGAGGDTQYF. The DNA for the CDR3 is TGTGCCACCAGTGATCCCGGGGCCGGGGGAGATACGCAGTATTTT.

The chain employs TRBV7-9 and TRBJ1-2; D perhaps matches TRBD1 (6 bases). Germline CDR1 reads SEHNR; CDR2 reads FQNEAQ (reference sequence). V lost 4 bases, J lost 5 bases, and 8 bases lay in between. This CDR3 region has 12 residues. CDR3 nucleotide sequence: TGTGCCAGCAGCTATACAGGGTATGGCTACACCTTC. The encoded protein is CASSYTGYGYTF.

This CDR3 is CASSLSGMNTEAFF. The DNA for the CDR3 is TGCGCCAGCAGCTTGTCAGGGATGAACACTGAAGCTTTCTTT. This chain connects TRBV5-1 to TRBJ1-1; tentative D call: TRBD1 (5 bases). Germline CDR1 is SGHRS and CDR2 is YFSETQ. The germline V and J ends were trimmed by 1 base and 0 bases, with 7 bases remaining between them. The CDR3 length is 14 residues.

This clone is a singleton in its sample. The J gene is TRBJ2-5, the V gene TRBV19; 8 bases line up with TRBD1. Trimming removed 7 bases from V and 7 bases from J; junction bases left unmatched: 11. There are 14 residues in the CDR3. Germline V gene data show CDR1 as LNHDA and CDR2 as SQIVND (reference sequence). The CDR3 is CASTPSDRAGTQYF. Written as DNA, the CDR3 is TGTGCCAGTACCCCCTCGGACAGGGCGGGGACCCAGTACTTC. Complete variable domain (other parts from reference TRBV19 and TRBJ2-5): DGGITQSPKYLFRKEGQNVTLSCEQNLNHDAMYWYRQDPGQGLRLIYYSQIVNDFQKGDIAEGYSVSREKKESFPLTVTSAQKNPTAFYLCASTPSDRAGTQYFGPGTRLLVL.

Here the CDR3 reads CASNKDRGYNSPLHF. The CDR3 nucleotides read TGTGCCAGCAACAAGGACAGGGGATATAATTCACCCCTCCACTTT. The rearrangement links TRBV5-4 to TRBJ1-6, with 9 bases fitting TRBD1. Germline CDR1 and CDR2: SGHNT and YYREEE (reference sequence). The ends lost 6 bases at V and 4 bases at J; junction bases unmatched: 5. The CDR3 covers 15 residues.

The V gene is TRBV19, the J gene TRBJ1-2, with a possible D match to TRBD1 (6 bases). The germline V gene has CDR1 LNHDA and CDR2 SQIVND (reference sequence). This CDR3 has 14 residues. Trimming cost V 6 bases and J 7 bases, with 18 bases left between them. The CDR3 nucleotides read TGTGCCAGTAGGAATCCATCAGGGGCCGGTGGCTACACCTTC. This translates into CASRNPSGAGGYTF. Full variable domain (rest looked up from reference TRBV19 and TRBJ1-2): DGGITQSPKYLFRKEGQNVTLSCEQNLNHDAMYWYRQDPGQGLRLIYYSQIVNDFQKGDIAEGYSVSREKKESFPLTVTSAQKNPTAFYLCASRNPSGAGGYTFGSGTRLTVV.

As DNA, the CDR3 is TGTGCGGGTGGTGTGGCCGGGAATAAAAACATTCAGTACTTC. The encoded protein is CAGGVAGNKNIQYF. V and J are TRBV6-5 and TRBJ2-4, with a possible D match to TRBD2 (5 bases). From germline, CDR1 is MNHEY and CDR2 SVGAGI. The CDR3 length is 14 residues.

The chain employs TRBV7-8 and TRBJ1-2; tentative D call: TRBD1 (5 bases). This CDR3 comprises 16 residues. Germline V gene sequence: CDR1 SGHVS, CDR2 FQNEAQ. Trimming removed 1 base at V and 3 bases at J, with 15 bases between. The DNA of the CDR3 is TGTGCCAGCAGCTTAGTGGCCCCCTCAGGGTACTATGGCTACACCTTC. This sequence encodes CASSLVAPSGYYGYTF.

This rearrangement joins TRBV21-1 to TRBJ2-7; the table's D gene call, TRBD1, was not cross checked with the DNA. TRBV21-1 is listed as a pseudogene. CDR3 length: 14 amino acids. The CDR3 sequence: CASSKESGRDEQYV. The CDR3 nucleotides are TGTGCCAGCAGCAAAGAATCAGGCAGAGACGAGCAGTACGTC.

The gene calls are TRBV2 and TRBJ2-5; D is possibly TRBD2 (5 bases). The CDR3 is 15 amino acids. Germline CDR1 reads SNHLY; CDR2 reads FYNNEI. V lost 4 bases and J lost 5, with 17 bases in between. CDR3 sequence (DNA): TGTGCCAGCAGTGTCCAGCGGTCGGAGTGGGAGACCCAGTACTTC. It specifies CASSVQRSEWETQYF.

The CDR3 sequence is CASSPAGGMNTEAFF. CDR3 coding DNA: TGCGCCAGCAGCCCGGCCGGGGGGATGAACACTGAAGCTTTCTTT. The chain couples TRBV5-1 to TRBJ1-1; TRBD1 is a possible D gene (5 bases). Trimming stripped 4 bases from V and 0 bases from J, with 13 bases between. The germline gives CDR1 SGHRS, CDR2 YFSETQ. The CDR3 covers 15 residues.

A remark on this clone: A much larger clone differs from this one at a single base, so this may be a read error. This rearrangement joins TRBV7-9 to TRBJ1-2; TRBD1 might be the D (6 bases). The CDR3 loop spans 14 amino acids. Trimming stripped 1 base from V and 3 bases from J, with 9 bases between. The germline V gene has CDR1 SEHNR and CDR2 FQNEAQ (reference sequence). CDR3 in amino acids: CASSLETGYYGYTF. The CDR3 coding sequence is TGTGCCAGCAGCTTAGAAACAGGGTACTATGGCTACACCTTC. The variable domain in full, completed from reference TRBV7-9 and TRBJ1-2, reads DTGVSQNPRHKITKRGQNVTFRCDPISEHNRLYWYRQTLGQGPEFLTYFQNEAQLEKSRLLSDRFSAERPKGSFSTLEIQRTEQGDSAMYLCASSLETGYYGYTFGSGTRLTVV.

The chain carries TRBV7-9 and TRBJ1-2; TRBD1 matches at 8 bases. With 1 base clipped from V and 2 bases from J, the junction kept 3 bases outside the gene matches. The CDR3 runs 15 residues. Germline V lookup: CDR1 SEHNR, CDR2 FQNEAQ (reference sequence). The CDR3 nucleotides read TGTGCCAGCAGCTTAGGGACAGGGAAAAACTATGGCTACACCTTC. This gives the protein CASSLGTGKNYGYTF.

The V call is TRBV28, the J call TRBJ1-6; maybe TRBD1 (6 bases). The CDR3 runs to 16 residues. Per germline, CDR1 MDHEN and CDR2 SYDVKM. Trimming shortened V by 3 bases and J by 9 bases, and 18 bases separated the two germline ends. CDR3 nucleotide sequence: TGTGCCAGCAGTTTGGGTCTGGGGCAGACAGGTTCACCCCTCCACTTT. Its translation: CASSLGLGQTGSPLHF.

This chain connects TRBV11-2 to TRBJ1-1; D may be TRBD1 (6 bases). CDR3 length equals 15 residues. V was trimmed by 3 bases and J by 1 base, leaving 12 bases between them. Germline V gene sequence: CDR1 SGHAT, CDR2 FQNNGV. The CDR3 DNA sequence: TGTGCCAGCAGCTTCTCACAGGGAGCGAACACTGAAGCTTTCTTT. Its protein product is CASSFSQGANTEAFF.

This sequence joins TRBV20-1 and TRBJ1-5; D might be TRBD1 (5 bases). V was shortened by 3 bases and J by 2 bases, with 8 bases between the two germline ends. This CDR3 spans 13 amino acids. Germline V gene data show CDR1 as DFQATT and CDR2 as SNEGSKA (reference sequence). The CDR3: CSASGAGNQPQHF. DNA of the CDR3: TGCAGTGCTAGTGGGGCCGGCAATCAGCCCCAGCATTTT.